Listed below are T cell receptor beta chains from one sample, sequenced in a study of T cells after yellow fever vaccination. Via MiXCR, TCRdb re-called the 5' RACE reads, giving one row per CDR3 protein. The sample carries a few hundred thousand distinct CDR3 sequences, about 19% recorded once. The source material was PBMCs, sampled 15 days after the yellow fever booster vaccination. The source is a young man who received the YFV17D yellow fever vaccine. CDR3s include the opening cysteine and the closing phenylalanine or tryptophan. The order of the fields is J gene, V gene, clone size, D gene, CDR3 DNA, CDR3 protein. The D gene is left open where the match is weak. The size of a clone is reported for some rows only, either as once, few or many, or as a class for expanded clones.

J: TRBJ2-7; V: TRBV6-5; size: few; D: -; DNA: TGTGCCAGCAGTTACTCGCATTTCCCCGGGACACAAAGCTACGAGCAGTACTTC; CDR3: CASSYSHFPGTQSYEQYF
J: TRBJ2-6; V: TRBV10-3; size: few; D: -; DNA: TGTGCCATCAGTCACCTCGGACACCACGTCGATCCTGGGGCCAACGTCCTGACTTTC; CDR3: CAISHLGHHVDPGANVLTF
J: TRBJ2-7; V: TRBV20-1; size: -; D: TRBD2; DNA: TGCAGTGCTGAGGGACTAGCGGGAGACGAGCAGTACTTC; CDR3: CSAEGLAGDEQYF
J: TRBJ2-7; V: TRBV12-3/TRBV12-4; size: few; D: -; DNA: TGTGCCAGCAGCCGCCAGCGGCTATACGAGCAGTACTTC; CDR3: CASSRQRLYEQYF
J: TRBJ2-7; V: TRBV4-3; size: -; D: -; DNA: TGCGCCAGCAGCCAGGTGACAGCCTACGAGCAGTACTTC; CDR3: CASSQVTAYEQYF
J: TRBJ1-2; V: TRBV20-1; size: few; D: -; DNA: TGCAGTACCAAGACAGGTTTGGAAGGCTACACCTTC; CDR3: CSTKTGLEGYTF
J: TRBJ2-5; V: TRBV3-1; size: few; D: TRBD1; DNA: TGTGCCAGCAGCCAGTTGGGACAGAGACAAGAGACCCAGTACTTC; CDR3: CASSQLGQRQETQYF
J: TRBJ2-1; V: TRBV15; size: -; D: -; DNA: TGTGCCACCAGTTATGGAGGGGGCTTTGAGCAGTTCTTC; CDR3: CATSYGGGFEQFF
J: TRBJ2-1; V: TRBV3-1; size: many; D: -; DNA: TGTGCCAGCAGCCTGGACCCCTACAATGAGCAGTTCTTC; CDR3: CASSLDPYNEQFF
J: TRBJ2-7; V: TRBV25-1; size: -; D: -; DNA: TGTGCCAGCAGTGATCGGAGGTCCGAGCAGTACTTC; CDR3: CASSDRRSEQYF
J: TRBJ2-4; V: TRBV20-1; size: -; D: -; DNA: TGCAGTGCTAGGACGGCCCTAGCCAAAAACATTCAGTACTTC; CDR3: CSARTALAKNIQYF
J: TRBJ2-1; V: TRBV7-2; size: -; D: TRBD2; DNA: TGTGCCAGCAGCCCGACTAGCGGGAGAGTGCAGTTCTTC; CDR3: CASSPTSGRVQFF
J: TRBJ2-2; V: TRBV7-9; size: -; D: TRBD2; DNA: TGTGCCAGCAGCTTAGTTGGAGCGGGAGGCGGCACCGGGGAGCTGTTTTTT; CDR3: CASSLVGAGGGTGELFF
J: TRBJ2-3; V: TRBV5-1; size: few; D: -; DNA: TGCGCCAGCAGCCTTGTGCCAGTAAAATCGGCAGATACGCAGTATTTT; CDR3: CASSLVPVKSADTQYF
J: TRBJ2-7; V: TRBV15; size: -; D: -; DNA: TGTGCCACCAGCAGGATGGTGTGGGGGAGCTCCTACGAGCAGTACTTC; CDR3: CATSRMVWGSSYEQYF